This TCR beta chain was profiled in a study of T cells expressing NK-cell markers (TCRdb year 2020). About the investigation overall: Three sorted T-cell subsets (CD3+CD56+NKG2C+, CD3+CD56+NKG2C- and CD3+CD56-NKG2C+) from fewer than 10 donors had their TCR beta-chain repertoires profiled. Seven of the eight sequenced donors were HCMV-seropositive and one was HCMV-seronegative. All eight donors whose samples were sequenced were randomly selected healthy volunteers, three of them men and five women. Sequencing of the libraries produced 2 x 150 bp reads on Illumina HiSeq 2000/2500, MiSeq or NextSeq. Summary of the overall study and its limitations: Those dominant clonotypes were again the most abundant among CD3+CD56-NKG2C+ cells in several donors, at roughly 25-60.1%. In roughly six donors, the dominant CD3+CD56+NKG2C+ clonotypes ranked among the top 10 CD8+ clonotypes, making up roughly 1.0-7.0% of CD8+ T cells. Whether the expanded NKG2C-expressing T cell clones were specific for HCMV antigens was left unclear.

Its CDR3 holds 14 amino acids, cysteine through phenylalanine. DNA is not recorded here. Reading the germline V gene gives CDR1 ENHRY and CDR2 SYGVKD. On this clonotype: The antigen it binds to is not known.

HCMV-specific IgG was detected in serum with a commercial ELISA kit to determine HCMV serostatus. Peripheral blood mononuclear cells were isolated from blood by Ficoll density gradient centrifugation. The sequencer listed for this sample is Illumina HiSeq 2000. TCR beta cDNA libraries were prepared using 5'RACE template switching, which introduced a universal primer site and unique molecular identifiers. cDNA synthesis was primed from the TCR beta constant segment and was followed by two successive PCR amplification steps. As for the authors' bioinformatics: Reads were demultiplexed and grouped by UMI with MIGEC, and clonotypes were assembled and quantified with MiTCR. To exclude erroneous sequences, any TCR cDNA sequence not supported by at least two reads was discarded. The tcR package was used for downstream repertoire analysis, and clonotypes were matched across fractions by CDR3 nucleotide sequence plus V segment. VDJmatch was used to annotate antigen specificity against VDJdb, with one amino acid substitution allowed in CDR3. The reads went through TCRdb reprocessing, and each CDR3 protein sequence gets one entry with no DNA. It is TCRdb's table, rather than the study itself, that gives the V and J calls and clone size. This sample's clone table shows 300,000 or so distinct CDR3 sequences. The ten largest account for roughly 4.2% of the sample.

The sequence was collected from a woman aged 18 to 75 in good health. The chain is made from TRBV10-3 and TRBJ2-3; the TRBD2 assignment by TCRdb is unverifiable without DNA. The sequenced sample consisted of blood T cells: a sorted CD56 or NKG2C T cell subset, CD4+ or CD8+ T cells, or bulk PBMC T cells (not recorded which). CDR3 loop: CATRGGRDADTQYF.